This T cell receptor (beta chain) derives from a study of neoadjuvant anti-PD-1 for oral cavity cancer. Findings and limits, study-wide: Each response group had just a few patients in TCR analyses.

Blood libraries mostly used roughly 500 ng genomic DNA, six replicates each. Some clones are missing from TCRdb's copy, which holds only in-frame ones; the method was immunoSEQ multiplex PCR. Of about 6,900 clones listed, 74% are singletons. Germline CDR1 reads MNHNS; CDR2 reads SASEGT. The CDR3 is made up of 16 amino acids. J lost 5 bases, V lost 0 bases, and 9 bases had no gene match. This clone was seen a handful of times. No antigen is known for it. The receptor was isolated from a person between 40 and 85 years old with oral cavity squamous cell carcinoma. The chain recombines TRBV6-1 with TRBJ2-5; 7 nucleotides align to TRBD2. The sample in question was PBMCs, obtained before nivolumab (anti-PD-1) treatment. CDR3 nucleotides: TGTGCCAGCAGTGAAGCGGGGGGGACGGGGGTCGAGACCCAGTACTTC. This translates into CASSEAGGTGVETQYF.